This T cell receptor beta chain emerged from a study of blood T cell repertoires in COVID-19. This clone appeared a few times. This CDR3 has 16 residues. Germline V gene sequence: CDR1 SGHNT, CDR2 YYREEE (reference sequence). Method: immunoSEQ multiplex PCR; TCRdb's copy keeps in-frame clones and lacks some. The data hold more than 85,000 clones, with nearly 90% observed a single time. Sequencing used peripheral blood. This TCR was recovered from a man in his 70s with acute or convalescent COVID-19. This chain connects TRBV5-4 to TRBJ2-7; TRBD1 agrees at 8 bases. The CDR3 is CASSLGTGMSSYEQYV. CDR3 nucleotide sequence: TGTGCCAGCAGTTTGGGGACAGGAATGAGCTCCTACGAGCAGTACGTC.